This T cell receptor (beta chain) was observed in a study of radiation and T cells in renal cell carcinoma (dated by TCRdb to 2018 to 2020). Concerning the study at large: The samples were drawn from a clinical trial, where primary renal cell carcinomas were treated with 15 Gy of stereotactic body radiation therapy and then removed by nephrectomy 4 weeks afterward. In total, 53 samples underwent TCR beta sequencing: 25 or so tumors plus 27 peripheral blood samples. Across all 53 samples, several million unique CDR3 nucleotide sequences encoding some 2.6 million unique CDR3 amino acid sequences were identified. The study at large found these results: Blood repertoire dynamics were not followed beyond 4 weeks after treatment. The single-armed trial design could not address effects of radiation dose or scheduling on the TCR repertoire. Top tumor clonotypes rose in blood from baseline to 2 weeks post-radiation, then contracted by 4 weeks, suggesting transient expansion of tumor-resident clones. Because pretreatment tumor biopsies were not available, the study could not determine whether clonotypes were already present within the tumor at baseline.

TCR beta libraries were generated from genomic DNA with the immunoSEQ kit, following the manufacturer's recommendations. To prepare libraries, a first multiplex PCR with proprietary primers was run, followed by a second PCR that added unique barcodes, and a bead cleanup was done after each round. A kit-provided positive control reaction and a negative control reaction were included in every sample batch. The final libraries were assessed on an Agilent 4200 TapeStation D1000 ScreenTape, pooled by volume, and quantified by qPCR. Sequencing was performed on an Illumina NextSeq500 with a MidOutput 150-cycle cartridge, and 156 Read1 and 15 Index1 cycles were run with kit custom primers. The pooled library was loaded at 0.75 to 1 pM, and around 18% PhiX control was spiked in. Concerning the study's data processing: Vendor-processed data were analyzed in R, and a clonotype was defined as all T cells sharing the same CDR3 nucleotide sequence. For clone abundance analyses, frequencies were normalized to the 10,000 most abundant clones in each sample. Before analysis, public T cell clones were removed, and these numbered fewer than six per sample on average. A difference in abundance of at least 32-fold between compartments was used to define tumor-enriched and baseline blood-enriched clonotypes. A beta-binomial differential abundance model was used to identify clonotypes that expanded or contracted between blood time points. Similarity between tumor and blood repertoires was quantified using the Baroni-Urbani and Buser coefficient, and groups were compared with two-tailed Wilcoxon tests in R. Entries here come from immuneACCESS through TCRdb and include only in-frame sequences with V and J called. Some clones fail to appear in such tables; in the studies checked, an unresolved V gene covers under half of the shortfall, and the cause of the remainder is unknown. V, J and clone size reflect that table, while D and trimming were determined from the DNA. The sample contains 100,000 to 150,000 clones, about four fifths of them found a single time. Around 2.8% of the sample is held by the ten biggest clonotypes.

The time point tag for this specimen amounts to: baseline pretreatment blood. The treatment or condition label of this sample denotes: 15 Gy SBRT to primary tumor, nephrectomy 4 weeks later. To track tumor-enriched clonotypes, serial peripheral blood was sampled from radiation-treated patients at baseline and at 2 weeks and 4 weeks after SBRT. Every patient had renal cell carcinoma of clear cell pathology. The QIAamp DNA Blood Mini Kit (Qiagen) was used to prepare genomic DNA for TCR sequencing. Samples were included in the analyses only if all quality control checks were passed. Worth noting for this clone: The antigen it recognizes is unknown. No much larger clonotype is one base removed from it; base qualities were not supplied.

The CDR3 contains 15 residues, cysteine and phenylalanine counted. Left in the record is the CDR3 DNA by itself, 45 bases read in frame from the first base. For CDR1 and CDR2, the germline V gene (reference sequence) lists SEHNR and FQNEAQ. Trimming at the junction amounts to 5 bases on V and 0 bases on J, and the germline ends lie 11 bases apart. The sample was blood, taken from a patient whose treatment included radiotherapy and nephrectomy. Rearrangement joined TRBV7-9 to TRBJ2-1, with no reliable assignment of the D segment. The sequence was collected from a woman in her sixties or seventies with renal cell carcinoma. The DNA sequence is TGTGCCAGCAGCCCCCCAATCAGCTCCTACAATGAGCAGTTCTTC. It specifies CASSPPISSYNEQFF.